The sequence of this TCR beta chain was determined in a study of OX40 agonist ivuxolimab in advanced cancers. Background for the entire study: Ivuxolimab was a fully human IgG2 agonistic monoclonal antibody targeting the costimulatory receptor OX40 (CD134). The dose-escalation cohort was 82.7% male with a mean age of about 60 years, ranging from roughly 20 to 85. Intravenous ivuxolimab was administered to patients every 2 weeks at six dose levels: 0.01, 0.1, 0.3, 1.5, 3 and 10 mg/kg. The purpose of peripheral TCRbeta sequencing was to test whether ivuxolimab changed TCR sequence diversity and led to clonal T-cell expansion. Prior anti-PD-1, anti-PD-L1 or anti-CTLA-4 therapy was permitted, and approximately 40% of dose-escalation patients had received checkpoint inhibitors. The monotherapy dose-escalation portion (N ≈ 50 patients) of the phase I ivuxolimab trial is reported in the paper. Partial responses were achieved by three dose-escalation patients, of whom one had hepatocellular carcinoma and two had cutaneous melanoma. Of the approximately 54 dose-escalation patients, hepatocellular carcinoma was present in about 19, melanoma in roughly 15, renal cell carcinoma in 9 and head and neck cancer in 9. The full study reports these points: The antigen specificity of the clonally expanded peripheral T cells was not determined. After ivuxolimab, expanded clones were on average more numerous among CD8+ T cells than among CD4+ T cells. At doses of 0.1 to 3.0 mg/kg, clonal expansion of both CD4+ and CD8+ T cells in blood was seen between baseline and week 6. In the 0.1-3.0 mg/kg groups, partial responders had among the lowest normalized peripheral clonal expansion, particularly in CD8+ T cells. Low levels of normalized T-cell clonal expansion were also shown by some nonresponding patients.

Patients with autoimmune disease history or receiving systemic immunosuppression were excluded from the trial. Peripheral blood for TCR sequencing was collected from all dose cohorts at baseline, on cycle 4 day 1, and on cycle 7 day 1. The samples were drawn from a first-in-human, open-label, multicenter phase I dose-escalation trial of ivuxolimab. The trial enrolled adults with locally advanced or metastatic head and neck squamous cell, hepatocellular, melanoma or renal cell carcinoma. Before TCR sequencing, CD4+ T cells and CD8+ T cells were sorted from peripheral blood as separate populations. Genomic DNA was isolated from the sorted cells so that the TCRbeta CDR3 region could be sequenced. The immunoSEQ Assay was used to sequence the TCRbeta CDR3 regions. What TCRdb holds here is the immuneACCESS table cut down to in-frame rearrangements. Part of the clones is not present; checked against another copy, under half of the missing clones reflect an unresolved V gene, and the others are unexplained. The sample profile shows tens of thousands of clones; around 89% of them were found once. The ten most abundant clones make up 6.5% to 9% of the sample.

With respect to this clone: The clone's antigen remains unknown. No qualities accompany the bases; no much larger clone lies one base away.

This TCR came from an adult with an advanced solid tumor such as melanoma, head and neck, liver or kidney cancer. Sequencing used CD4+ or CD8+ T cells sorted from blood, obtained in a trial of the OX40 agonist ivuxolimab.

The CDR3 region reads CASSLAGELFF. The bases are TGCGCCAGCAGCTTGGCCGGGGAGCTGTTTTTT. Recombination joined TRBV5-1 with TRBJ2-2; the D gene assignment is ambiguous. The CDR3 sequence holds 11 residues, the cysteine and phenylalanine included. Solely the CDR3 DNA is kept, with 33 bases framed from the first base. Looking up the germline V gene yields CDR1 SGHRS and CDR2 YFSETQ. Trimming removed 0 bases from V and 6 bases from J, leaving 0 bases between the germline ends.